A selection of T cell receptor beta chains follows, all from one sample in a study of T cell responses to AZD1222 COVID-19 vaccine. Here immunoSEQ multiplex PCR was the method, and the copy in TCRdb shows in-frame clones only, minus some. The sample shows about 150,000 clones, more than 75% of them seen only once. The sequencing here drew on peripheral blood, taken on day 0 of AZD1222 vaccination. These receptors were collected from an adult in good health. The CDR3 runs from the conserved cysteine through the conserved F or W. Each record gives: D gene, V gene, clone size, J gene, CDR3 protein, CDR3 DNA. A D gene is named only where the DNA matches it firmly. Clone sizes are given selectively: once, few, many, or a class where the clone is expanded.

D gene: NA; V gene: TRBV5-4; clone size: once; J gene: TRBJ2-7; CDR3 protein: CASSFGQHYEQYF; CDR3 DNA: TGTGCCAGCAGCTTTGGACAGCACTACGAGCAGTACTTC
D gene: NA; V gene: TRBV3-1/TRBV3-2; clone size: NA; J gene: TRBJ2-5; CDR3 protein: CASSHAAETQYF; CDR3 DNA: TGTGCCAGCAGCCACGCGGCTGAGACCCAGTACTTC
D gene: NA; V gene: TRBV10-3; clone size: NA; J gene: TRBJ2-4; CDR3 protein: CAISEYYRDSNIQYF; CDR3 DNA: TGTGCCATCTCCGAGTACTACCGGGACTCGAACATTCAGTACTTC
D gene: TRBD1; V gene: TRBV15; clone size: NA; J gene: TRBJ2-1; CDR3 protein: CATSRPGTGDNEQFF; CDR3 DNA: TGTGCCACCAGCAGACCCGGGACAGGGGACAATGAGCAGTTCTTC
D gene: NA; V gene: TRBV6-5; clone size: NA; J gene: TRBJ1-1; CDR3 protein: CASRDRGMNTEAFF; CDR3 DNA: TGTGCCAGCAGGGACAGAGGAATGAACACTGAAGCTTTCTTT
D gene: TRBD2; V gene: TRBV7-7; clone size: NA; J gene: TRBJ2-5; CDR3 protein: CASSLVSGGAETQYF; CDR3 DNA: TGTGCTAGCAGCTTAGTTTCGGGGGGTGCTGAGACCCAGTACTTC
D gene: NA; V gene: TRBV27; clone size: NA; J gene: TRBJ1-2; CDR3 protein: CASSPTENYGYTF; CDR3 DNA: TGTGCCAGCAGTCCGACGGAGAACTATGGCTACACCTTC
D gene: NA; V gene: TRBV9; clone size: NA; J gene: TRBJ2-7; CDR3 protein: CASSVFPDKIYEQYF; CDR3 DNA: TGTGCCAGCAGCGTCTTCCCGGACAAAATCTACGAGCAGTACTTC
D gene: NA; V gene: TRBV7-2; clone size: NA; J gene: TRBJ1-6; CDR3 protein: CASSLDGGSPLHF; CDR3 DNA: TGTGCCAGCAGCTTAGATGGGGGATCACCCCTCCACTTT
D gene: NA; V gene: TRBV19; clone size: NA; J gene: TRBJ1-2; CDR3 protein: CASSIDPGNYGYTF; CDR3 DNA: TGTGCCAGTAGTATAGATCCCGGTAACTATGGCTACACCTTC
D gene: TRBD2; V gene: TRBV19; clone size: once; J gene: TRBJ2-7; CDR3 protein: CASSPGGAAYEQYF; CDR3 DNA: TGTGCCAGTAGTCCCGGGGGGGCCGCCTACGAGCAGTACTTC
D gene: TRBD1; V gene: TRBV5-1; clone size: NA; J gene: TRBJ1-3; CDR3 protein: CASSGQGAGNTIYF; CDR3 DNA: TGCGCCAGCAGCGGACAGGGGGCTGGAAACACCATATATTTT
D gene: NA; V gene: TRBV6-4; clone size: NA; J gene: TRBJ1-6; CDR3 protein: CASRGPGINSPLHF; CDR3 DNA: TGTGCCAGCAGGGGACCGGGGATTAATTCACCCCTCCACTTT
D gene: NA; V gene: TRBV5-1; clone size: once; J gene: TRBJ2-5; CDR3 protein: CASSLLGLQETQYF; CDR3 DNA: TGCGCCAGCAGTCTGTTGGGACTCCAAGAGACCCAGTACTTC
D gene: NA; V gene: TRBV27; clone size: NA; J gene: TRBJ1-2; CDR3 protein: CASSSGPYGYTF; CDR3 DNA: TGTGCCAGCAGTTCAGGACCTTATGGCTACACCTTC
D gene: NA; V gene: TRBV6-5; clone size: few; J gene: TRBJ1-4; CDR3 protein: CASSLTGGGNEKLFF; CDR3 DNA: TGTGCCAGCAGTTTAACAGGAGGGGGGAATGAAAAACTGTTTTTT
D gene: TRBD2; V gene: TRBV20-1; clone size: NA; J gene: TRBJ2-3; CDR3 protein: CSATGGDTQYF; CDR3 DNA: TGCAGTGCGACCGGGGGGGATACGCAGTATTTT
D gene: NA; V gene: TRBV12-3/TRBV12-4; clone size: NA; J gene: TRBJ1-1; CDR3 protein: CASSLWQNTEAFF; CDR3 DNA: TGTGCCAGCAGTTTATGGCAGAACACTGAAGCTTTCTTT
D gene: NA; V gene: TRBV11-3; clone size: once; J gene: TRBJ2-7; CDR3 protein: CASSLESGPPYEQYF; CDR3 DNA: TGTGCCAGCAGCTTAGAATCTGGGCCTCCCTACGAGCAGTACTTC
D gene: NA; V gene: TRBV7-6; clone size: once; J gene: TRBJ2-1; CDR3 protein: CASSFSVGADNEQFF; CDR3 DNA: TGTGCCAGCAGCTTCTCGGTGGGAGCCGACAATGAGCAGTTCTTC
D gene: TRBD2; V gene: TRBV30; clone size: once; J gene: TRBJ2-3; CDR3 protein: CAWSVGRVSDTQYF; CDR3 DNA: TGTGCCTGGAGTGTCGGGAGGGTTTCAGATACGCAGTATTTT
D gene: NA; V gene: TRBV9; clone size: NA; J gene: TRBJ1-4; CDR3 protein: CASSVGTPVGEKLFF; CDR3 DNA: TGTGCCAGCAGCGTTGGGACTCCGGTGGGTGAAAAACTGTTTTTT
D gene: NA; V gene: TRBV27; clone size: NA; J gene: TRBJ1-6; CDR3 protein: CASSYGPGNSPLHF; CDR3 DNA: TGTGCCAGCAGTTACGGACCGGGTAATTCACCCCTCCACTTT
D gene: NA; V gene: TRBV5-4; clone size: NA; J gene: TRBJ1-6; CDR3 protein: CASSFLGQSSYNSPLHF; CDR3 DNA: TGTGCCAGCAGCTTTTTAGGGCAGAGCTCCTATAATTCACCCCTCCACTTT
D gene: NA; V gene: TRBV12-3/TRBV12-4; clone size: NA; J gene: TRBJ2-7; CDR3 protein: CASSLTGAEQYF; CDR3 DNA: TGTGCCAGCAGCCTGACTGGAGCGGAGCAGTACTTC
D gene: NA; V gene: TRBV11-2; clone size: NA; J gene: TRBJ1-1; CDR3 protein: CASSLGMGGWSTEAFF; CDR3 DNA: TGTGCCAGCAGCTTAGGAATGGGGGGATGGAGCACTGAAGCTTTCTTT
D gene: NA; V gene: TRBV12-5; clone size: NA; J gene: TRBJ1-2; CDR3 protein: CASGSDSSYGYTF; CDR3 DNA: TGTGCTAGTGGCTCTGACAGTAGCTATGGCTACACCTTC
D gene: NA; V gene: TRBV5-1; clone size: NA; J gene: TRBJ2-5; CDR3 protein: CASGDESQYF; CDR3 DNA: TGCGCCAGCGGGGACGAGTCCCAGTACTTC
D gene: TRBD1; V gene: TRBV5-4; clone size: NA; J gene: TRBJ1-2; CDR3 protein: CASRPDRDSGYTF; CDR3 DNA: TGTGCCAGCAGACCAGACAGGGATTCTGGCTACACCTTC
D gene: NA; V gene: TRBV6-5; clone size: NA; J gene: TRBJ1-6; CDR3 protein: CASSSDSNSPLHF; CDR3 DNA: TGTGCCAGCAGCTCAGATAGTAATTCACCCCTCCACTTT
D gene: NA; V gene: TRBV4-3; clone size: NA; J gene: TRBJ1-1; CDR3 protein: CASSFDRMNTEAFF; CDR3 DNA: TGCGCCAGCAGCTTTGATAGAATGAACACTGAAGCTTTCTTT
D gene: NA; V gene: TRBV7-3; clone size: NA; J gene: TRBJ1-1; CDR3 protein: CASSLTAGGEGAFF; CDR3 DNA: TGTGCCAGCAGCTTAACGGCAGGTGGGGAGGGAGCTTTCTTT
D gene: NA; V gene: TRBV6-6; clone size: NA; J gene: TRBJ1-1; CDR3 protein: CASSGMGVGAFF; CDR3 DNA: TGTGCCAGCAGTGGGATGGGGGTAGGAGCTTTCTTT
D gene: TRBD2; V gene: TRBV5-1; clone size: NA; J gene: TRBJ2-7; CDR3 protein: CASRPWEGGSYEQYF; CDR3 DNA: TGCGCCAGCAGACCTTGGGAGGGTGGCTCCTACGAGCAGTACTTC
D gene: NA; V gene: TRBV12-5; clone size: few; J gene: TRBJ1-1; CDR3 protein: CASGLGENTEAFF; CDR3 DNA: TGTGCTAGTGGTTTGGGAGAAAACACTGAAGCTTTCTTT
D gene: TRBD1; V gene: TRBV6-6; clone size: NA; J gene: TRBJ1-2; CDR3 protein: CASSRGGANYGYTF; CDR3 DNA: TGTGCCAGCAGTCGAGGGGGCGCAAACTATGGCTACACCTTC
D gene: NA; V gene: TRBV3-1/TRBV3-2; clone size: NA; J gene: TRBJ1-2; CDR3 protein: CASSQWTDESDYGYTF; CDR3 DNA: TGTGCCAGCAGCCAATGGACAGACGAGTCTGACTATGGCTACACCTTC
D gene: TRBD1; V gene: TRBV27; clone size: NA; J gene: TRBJ2-7; CDR3 protein: CAGRTGSWYGSYEQYF; CDR3 DNA: TGTGCCGGCCGGACAGGCTCCTGGTACGGCTCCTACGAGCAGTACTTC
D gene: NA; V gene: TRBV6-5; clone size: NA; J gene: TRBJ1-1; CDR3 protein: CASSYGGHAEAFF; CDR3 DNA: TGTGCCAGCAGTTACGGGGGGCACGCTGAAGCTTTCTTT
D gene: TRBD1; V gene: TRBV19; clone size: once; J gene: TRBJ1-2; CDR3 protein: CASSIDAGGVFGYTF; CDR3 DNA: TGTGCCAGTAGTATAGATGCAGGGGGCGTGTTTGGCTACACCTTC
D gene: NA; V gene: TRBV29-1; clone size: NA; J gene: TRBJ2-3; CDR3 protein: CSVSGNSTDTQYF; CDR3 DNA: TGCAGCGTTTCCGGGAACTCCACAGATACGCAGTATTTT
D gene: TRBD1; V gene: TRBV6-5; clone size: NA; J gene: TRBJ1-2; CDR3 protein: CASRATGANYGYTF; CDR3 DNA: TGTGCCAGCAGGGCGACAGGGGCAAACTATGGCTACACCTTC
D gene: NA; V gene: TRBV15; clone size: once; J gene: TRBJ1-1; CDR3 protein: CATSRDNMNTEAFF; CDR3 DNA: TGTGCCACCAGCAGGGACAATATGAACACTGAAGCTTTCTTT
D gene: NA; V gene: TRBV4-1; clone size: NA; J gene: TRBJ1-4; CDR3 protein: CASSYPGGGEKLFF; CDR3 DNA: TGCGCCAGCAGCTATCCCGGCGGGGGGGAAAAACTGTTTTTT
D gene: NA; V gene: TRBV19; clone size: few; J gene: TRBJ1-5; CDR3 protein: CASSIQGIGNQPQHF; CDR3 DNA: TGTGCCAGTAGTATCCAGGGTATTGGCAATCAGCCCCAGCATTTT
D gene: TRBD1; V gene: TRBV25-1; clone size: NA; J gene: TRBJ2-7; CDR3 protein: CASSEGVGTGSVEQYF; CDR3 DNA: TGTGCCAGCAGTGAAGGGGTTGGGACAGGGTCTGTCGAGCAGTACTTC
D gene: NA; V gene: TRBV29-1; clone size: NA; J gene: TRBJ1-1; CDR3 protein: CSVEAGTEAFF; CDR3 DNA: TGCAGCGTTGAGGCCGGGACTGAAGCTTTCTTT
D gene: NA; V gene: TRBV6-2/TRBV6-3; clone size: NA; J gene: TRBJ2-1; CDR3 protein: CASSYSASSYNEQFF; CDR3 DNA: TGTGCCAGCAGTTATTCGGCTAGCTCCTACAATGAGCAGTTCTTC